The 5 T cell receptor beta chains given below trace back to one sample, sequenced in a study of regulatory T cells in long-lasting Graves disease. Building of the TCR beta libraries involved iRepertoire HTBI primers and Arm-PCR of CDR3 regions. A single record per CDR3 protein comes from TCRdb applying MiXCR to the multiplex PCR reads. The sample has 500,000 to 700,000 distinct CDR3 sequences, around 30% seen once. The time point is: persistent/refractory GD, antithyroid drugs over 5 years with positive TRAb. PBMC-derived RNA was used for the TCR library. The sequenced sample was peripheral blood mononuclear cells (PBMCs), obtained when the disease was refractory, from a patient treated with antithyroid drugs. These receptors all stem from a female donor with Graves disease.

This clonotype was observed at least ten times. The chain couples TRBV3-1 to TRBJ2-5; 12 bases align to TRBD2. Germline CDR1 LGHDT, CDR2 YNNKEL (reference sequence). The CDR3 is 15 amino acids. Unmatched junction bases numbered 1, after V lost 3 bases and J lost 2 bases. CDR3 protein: CASSHGLAGQETQYF. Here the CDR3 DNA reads TGTGCCAGCAGCCACGGACTAGCGGGACAAGAGACCCAGTACTTC.

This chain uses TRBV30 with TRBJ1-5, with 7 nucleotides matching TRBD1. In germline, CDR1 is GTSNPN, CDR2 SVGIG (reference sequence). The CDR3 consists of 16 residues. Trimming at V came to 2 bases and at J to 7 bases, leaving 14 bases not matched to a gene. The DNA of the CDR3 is TGTGCCTGGAGTACCACGACAGGGCAAATTTGGCAGCCCCAGCATTTT. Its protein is CAWSTTTGQIWQPQHF.

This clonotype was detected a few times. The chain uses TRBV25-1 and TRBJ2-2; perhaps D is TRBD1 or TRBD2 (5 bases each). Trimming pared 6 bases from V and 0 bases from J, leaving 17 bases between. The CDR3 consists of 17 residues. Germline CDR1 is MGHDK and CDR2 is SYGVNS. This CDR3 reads CASRSGTTVSNTGELFF. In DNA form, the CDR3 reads TGTGCCAGCAGATCCGGGACGACAGTGTCGAACACCGGGGAGCTGTTTTTT.

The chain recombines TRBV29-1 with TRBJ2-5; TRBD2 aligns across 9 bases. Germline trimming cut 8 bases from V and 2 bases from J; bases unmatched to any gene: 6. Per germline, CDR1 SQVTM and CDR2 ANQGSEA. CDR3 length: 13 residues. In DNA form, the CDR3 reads TGCAGCTTAAGGCTAGCGGGACAAGAGACCCAGTACTTC. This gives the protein CSLRLAGQETQYF.

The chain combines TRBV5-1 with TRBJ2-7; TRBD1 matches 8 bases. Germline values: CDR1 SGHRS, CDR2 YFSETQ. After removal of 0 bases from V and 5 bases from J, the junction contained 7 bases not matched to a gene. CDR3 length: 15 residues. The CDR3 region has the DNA TGCGCCAGCAGCTTGGTAGGGCAGGGGGCGAACGAGCAGTACTTC. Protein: CASSLVGQGANEQYF.